These 8 T cell receptor beta chains were all obtained from the same sample, sequenced in a study of graft-versus-host responses after intestinal transplantation. Clones were sequenced by immunoSEQ multiplex PCR, and TCRdb holds only the in-frame ones, with some missing. There are tens of thousands of clones in the sample; roughly 94% occur only once, and 1.6% lies in the top ten. This specimen consisted of PBMCs, obtained roughly 51 weeks after intestinal transplant. These receptor sequences come from a human patient who received an intestinal transplant, so some T cells may come from the graft donor.

J is TRBJ1-3 and V is TRBV7-9; no firm D call. The CDR3 covers 15 residues. The V end was cut by 5 bases, the J end by 0 bases, with 11 bases between. Per the germline V gene, CDR1 is SEHNR and CDR2 is FQNEAQ (reference sequence). The CDR3 DNA reads TGTGCCAGCAGCCCAGCAACAAGCTCTGGAAACACCATATATTTT. Translation: CASSPATSSGNTIYF.

The chain links TRBV7-9 to TRBJ2-2; 11 bases match TRBD2. The V and J ends lost 10 bases and 1 base, in that order; junction bases with no gene match: 11. Germline V gene lookup returns CDR1 SEHNR and CDR2 FQNEAQ (reference sequence). CDR3 length: 17 residues. CDR3 nucleotides: TGTGCCACCCGCCCACCGACTAGCGGGATGAACACCGGGGAGCTGTTTTTT. Translation gives CATRPPTSGMNTGELFF.

This clone was observed a single time. V and J are TRBV5-4 and TRBJ2-2; 7 bases align to TRBD1. V trimming: 9 bases; J trimming: 0 bases; junction bases outside the gene matches: 11. The V gene's germline CDR1 is SGHNT and CDR2 YYREEE (reference sequence). The CDR3 covers 16 residues. The CDR3 loop is CAIPRNRGSNTGELFF. For the CDR3, the DNA is TGTGCCATCCCACGAAACAGGGGATCGAACACCGGGGAGCTGTTTTTT.

The V call is TRBV6-6, the J call TRBJ1-1; D remains unclear. The germline CDR1 and CDR2 sequences are MNHNY and SVGAGI (reference sequence). Trimming stripped 7 bases from V and 0 bases from J, with 15 bases between. The CDR3 is 15 amino acids. The CDR3 nucleotides read TGTGCCAGCATTCGGGGATTTGGGATGAACACTGAAGCTTTCTTT. Translation gives CASIRGFGMNTEAFF.

This chain connects TRBV5-6 to TRBJ1-5, with D possibly TRBD1 on 6 matching bases. CDR1 and CDR2 (germline): SGHDT, YYEEEE. The CDR3 runs 19 residues. V was pared by 4 bases and J by 4 bases, with 27 bases between. CDR3 region: CASSTTGAGDRPGNQPQHF. CDR3 nucleotides: TGTGCCAGCAGCACCACCGGGGCAGGGGATAGGCCTGGAAATCAGCCCCAGCATTTT.

CDR3 residues: CASSQAILGDSPLHF. The CDR3 bases are TGCGCCAGCAGCCAAGCGATTCTGGGGGATTCACCCCTCCACTTT. The genes are TRBV4-1 and TRBJ1-6, with D perhaps matching TRBD1 (5 bases). The germline CDR1 and CDR2 sequences are MGHRA and YSYEKL. The V gene lost 1 base and the J gene lost 8 bases, with 12 bases spanning the gap. The CDR3 has 15 amino acids.

J is TRBJ1-2 and V is TRBV9; 7 nucleotides align to TRBD1. Germline V CDR1 and CDR2: SGDLS, YYNGEE. The CDR3 is 16 amino acids. V lost 3 bases, J lost 8 bases, and 16 bases stayed unmatched. The DNA for the CDR3 is TGTGCCAGCAGCGAAACAGGGGCGACCCTTCATGGAGGCTACACCTTC. Protein: CASSETGATLHGGYTF.

The chain is built from TRBV11-2 and TRBJ1-2; D not resolved. V gave up 3 bases and J gave up 0 bases, with 11 bases separating them. CDR1 SGHAT and CDR2 FQNNGV come from the germline V gene. This CDR3 is 15 amino acids long. The chain's CDR3 is CASSFNMRANYGYTF. CDR3 sequence (DNA): TGTGCCAGCAGCTTCAACATGAGAGCTAACTATGGCTACACCTTC. The variable domain in full, with the rest retrieved from reference TRBV11-2 and TRBJ1-2, is EAGVAQSPRYKIIEKRQSVAFWCNPISGHATLYWYQQILGQGPKLLIQFQNNGVVDDSQLPKDRFSAERLKGVDSTLKIQPAKLEDSAVYLCASSFNMRANYGYTFGSGTRLTVV.